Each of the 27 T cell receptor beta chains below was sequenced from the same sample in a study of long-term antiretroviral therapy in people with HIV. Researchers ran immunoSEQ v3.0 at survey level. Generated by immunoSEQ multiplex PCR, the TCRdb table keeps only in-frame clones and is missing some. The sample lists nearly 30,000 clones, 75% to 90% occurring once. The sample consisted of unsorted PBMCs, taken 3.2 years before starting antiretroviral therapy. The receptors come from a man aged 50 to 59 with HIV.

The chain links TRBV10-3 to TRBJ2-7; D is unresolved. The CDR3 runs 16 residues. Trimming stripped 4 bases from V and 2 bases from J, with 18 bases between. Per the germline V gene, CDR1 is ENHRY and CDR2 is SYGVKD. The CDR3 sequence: CAISGTLSDGTYEQYF. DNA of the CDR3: TGTGCCATCAGTGGAACTCTATCGGACGGAACCTACGAGCAGTACTTC.

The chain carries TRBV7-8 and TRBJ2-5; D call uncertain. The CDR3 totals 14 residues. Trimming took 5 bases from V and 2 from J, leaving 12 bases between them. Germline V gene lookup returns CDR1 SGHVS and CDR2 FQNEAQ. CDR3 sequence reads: CASSPQWGQETQYF. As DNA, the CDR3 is TGTGCCAGCAGCCCTCAATGGGGACAAGAGACCCAGTACTTC.

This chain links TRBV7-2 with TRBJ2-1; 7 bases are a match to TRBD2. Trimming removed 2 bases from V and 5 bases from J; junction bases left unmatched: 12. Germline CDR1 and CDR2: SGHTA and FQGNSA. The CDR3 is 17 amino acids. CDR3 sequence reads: CASSLYGPGGGDNEQFF. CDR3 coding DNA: TGTGCCAGCAGCTTATATGGCCCTGGCGGGGGAGACAATGAGCAGTTCTTC.

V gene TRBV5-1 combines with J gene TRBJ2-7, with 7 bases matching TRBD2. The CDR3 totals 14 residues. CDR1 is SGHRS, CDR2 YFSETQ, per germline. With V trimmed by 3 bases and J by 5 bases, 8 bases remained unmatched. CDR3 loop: CASSWAGVGNEQYF. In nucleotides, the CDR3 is TGCGCCAGCAGCTGGGCGGGGGTCGGAAACGAGCAGTACTTC. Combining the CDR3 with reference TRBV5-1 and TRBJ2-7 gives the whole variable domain KAGVTQTPRYLIKTRGQQVTLSCSPISGHRSVSWYQQTPGQGLQFLFEYFSETQRNKGNFPGRFSGRQFSNSRSEMNVSTLELGDSALYLCASSWAGVGNEQYFGPGTRLTVT.

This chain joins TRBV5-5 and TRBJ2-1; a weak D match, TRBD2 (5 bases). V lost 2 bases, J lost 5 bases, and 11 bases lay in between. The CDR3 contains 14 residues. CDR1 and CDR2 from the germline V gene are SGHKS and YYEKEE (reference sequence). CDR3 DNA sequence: TGTGCCAGCAGCTTTCAAGCGGAGAACAATGAGCAGTTCTTC. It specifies CASSFQAENNEQFF.

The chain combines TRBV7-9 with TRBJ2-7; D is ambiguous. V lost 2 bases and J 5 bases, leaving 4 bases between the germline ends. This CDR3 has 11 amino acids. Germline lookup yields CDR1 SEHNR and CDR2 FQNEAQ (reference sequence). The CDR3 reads CASSLRDEQYF. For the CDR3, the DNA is TGTGCCAGCAGCTTAAGGGACGAGCAGTACTTC.

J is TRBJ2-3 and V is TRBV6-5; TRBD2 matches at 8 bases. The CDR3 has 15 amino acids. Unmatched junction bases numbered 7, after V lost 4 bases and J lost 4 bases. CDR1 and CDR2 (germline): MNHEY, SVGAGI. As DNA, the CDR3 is TGTGCCAGCAGTTCCCCACTAGCGGACCCAGATACGCAGTATTTT. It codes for CASSSPLADPDTQYF.

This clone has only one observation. The CDR3 DNA reads TGTGCCAGCAGTCCGCGACAGGGGGCAAGGACCTTC. Its protein product is CASSPRQGARTF. V gene TRBV27 combines with J gene TRBJ1-2; 10 bases line up with TRBD1. CDR1 is MNHEY, CDR2 SMNVEV, per germline (reference sequence). Unmatched junction bases numbered 8, after V lost 5 bases and J lost 14 bases. The CDR3 covers 12 residues.

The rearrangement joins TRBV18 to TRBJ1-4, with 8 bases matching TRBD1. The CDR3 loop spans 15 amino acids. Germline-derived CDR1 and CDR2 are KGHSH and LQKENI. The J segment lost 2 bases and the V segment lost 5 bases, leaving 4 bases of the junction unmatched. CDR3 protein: CASSSTGATNEKLFF. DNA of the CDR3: TGTGCCAGCTCATCGACAGGGGCCACTAATGAAAAACTGTTTTTT.

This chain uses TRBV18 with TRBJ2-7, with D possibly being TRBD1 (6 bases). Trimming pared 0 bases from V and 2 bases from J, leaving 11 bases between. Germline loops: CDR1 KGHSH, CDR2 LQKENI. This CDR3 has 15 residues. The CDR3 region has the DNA TGTGCCAGCTCACCACCCAGGGGACCCCCCTACGAGCAGTACTTC. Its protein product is CASSPPRGPPYEQYF.

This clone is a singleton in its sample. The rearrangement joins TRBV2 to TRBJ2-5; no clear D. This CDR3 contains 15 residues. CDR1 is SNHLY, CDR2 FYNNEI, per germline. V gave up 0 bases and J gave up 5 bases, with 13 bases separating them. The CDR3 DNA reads TGTGCCAGCAGTGAAGCGACTGGGCGGCAGGAGACCCAGTACTTC. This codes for CASSEATGRQETQYF.

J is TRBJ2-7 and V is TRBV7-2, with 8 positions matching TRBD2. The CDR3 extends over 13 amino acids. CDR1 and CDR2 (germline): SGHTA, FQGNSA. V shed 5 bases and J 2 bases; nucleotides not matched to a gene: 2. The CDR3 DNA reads TGTGCCAGCAGCACGGGGGGGCCCTACGAGCAGTACTTC. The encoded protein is CASSTGGPYEQYF.

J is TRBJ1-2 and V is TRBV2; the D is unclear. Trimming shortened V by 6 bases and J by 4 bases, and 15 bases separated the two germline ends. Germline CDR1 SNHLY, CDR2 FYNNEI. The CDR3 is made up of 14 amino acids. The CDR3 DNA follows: TGTGCCAGCAGGAAGCAAGGGCAGGCCTATGGCTACACCTTC. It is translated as CASRKQGQAYGYTF.

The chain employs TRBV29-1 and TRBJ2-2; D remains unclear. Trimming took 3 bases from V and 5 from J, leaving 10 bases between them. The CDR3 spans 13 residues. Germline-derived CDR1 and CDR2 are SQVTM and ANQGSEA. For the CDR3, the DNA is TGCAGCGTTGAGCTAATACTAACCGGGGAGCTGTTTTTT. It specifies CSVELILTGELFF.

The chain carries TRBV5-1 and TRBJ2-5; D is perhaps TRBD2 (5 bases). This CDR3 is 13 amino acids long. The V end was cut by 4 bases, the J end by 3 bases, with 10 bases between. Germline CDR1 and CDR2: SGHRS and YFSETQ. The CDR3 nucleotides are TGCGCCAGCAGCAGACACGGGGAAGAGACCCAGTACTTC. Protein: CASSRHGEETQYF.

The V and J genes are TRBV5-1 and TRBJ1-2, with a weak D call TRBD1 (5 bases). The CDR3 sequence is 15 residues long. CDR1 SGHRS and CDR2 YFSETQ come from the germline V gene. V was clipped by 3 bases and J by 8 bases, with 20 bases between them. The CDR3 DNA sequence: TGCGCCAGCAGCTCCGGGACGTCGAATACGTTGGGCTACACCTTC. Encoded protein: CASSSGTSNTLGYTF.

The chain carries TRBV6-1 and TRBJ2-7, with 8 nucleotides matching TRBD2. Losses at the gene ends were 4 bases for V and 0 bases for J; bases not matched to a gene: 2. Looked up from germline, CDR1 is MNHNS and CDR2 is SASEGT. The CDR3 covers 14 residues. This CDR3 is CASSVLAGSYEQYF. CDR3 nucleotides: TGTGCCAGCAGTGTGCTAGCGGGCTCCTACGAGCAGTACTTC.

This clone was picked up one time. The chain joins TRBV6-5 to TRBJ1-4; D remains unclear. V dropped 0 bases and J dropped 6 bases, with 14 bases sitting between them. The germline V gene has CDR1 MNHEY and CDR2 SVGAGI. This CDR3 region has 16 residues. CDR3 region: CASSYSPPALYEKLFF. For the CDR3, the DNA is TGTGCCAGCAGTTACTCCCCACCCGCCCTCTATGAAAAACTGTTTTTT.

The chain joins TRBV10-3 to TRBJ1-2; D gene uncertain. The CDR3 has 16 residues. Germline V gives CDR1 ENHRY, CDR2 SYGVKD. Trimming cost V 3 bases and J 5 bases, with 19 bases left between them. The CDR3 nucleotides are TGTGCCATCAGTGATCCCACATCGGGAGGGAGGTATGGCTACACCTTC. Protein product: CAISDPTSGGRYGYTF.

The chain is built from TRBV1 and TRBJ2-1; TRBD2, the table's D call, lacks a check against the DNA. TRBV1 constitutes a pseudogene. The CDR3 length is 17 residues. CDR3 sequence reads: CTSSHGTSGSYGNEQFF. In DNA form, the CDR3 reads TGCACCAGCAGCCACGGGACTAGCGGGAGCTATGGCAATGAGCAGTTCTTC.

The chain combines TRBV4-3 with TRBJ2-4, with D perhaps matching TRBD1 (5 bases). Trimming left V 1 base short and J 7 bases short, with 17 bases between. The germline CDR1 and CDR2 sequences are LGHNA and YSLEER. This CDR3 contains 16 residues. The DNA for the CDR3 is TGCGCCAGCAGCCAAGTCGAGAGTAGGACAAAGAACATTCAGTACTTC. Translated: CASSQVESRTKNIQYF.

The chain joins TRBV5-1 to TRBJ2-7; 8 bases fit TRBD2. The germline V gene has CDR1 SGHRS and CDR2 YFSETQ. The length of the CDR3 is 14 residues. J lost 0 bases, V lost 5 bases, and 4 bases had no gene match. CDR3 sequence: CASRTSATSYEQYF. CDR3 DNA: TGCGCCAGCAGGACTAGCGCCACCTCCTACGAGCAGTACTTC.

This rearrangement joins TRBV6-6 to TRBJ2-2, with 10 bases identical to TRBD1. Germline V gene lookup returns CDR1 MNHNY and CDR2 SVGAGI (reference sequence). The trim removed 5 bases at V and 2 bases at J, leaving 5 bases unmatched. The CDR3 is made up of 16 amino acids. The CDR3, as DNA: TGTGCCAGCAGTCGACAGGGGGCGCGAAACACCGGGGAGCTGTTTTTT. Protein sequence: CASSRQGARNTGELFF.

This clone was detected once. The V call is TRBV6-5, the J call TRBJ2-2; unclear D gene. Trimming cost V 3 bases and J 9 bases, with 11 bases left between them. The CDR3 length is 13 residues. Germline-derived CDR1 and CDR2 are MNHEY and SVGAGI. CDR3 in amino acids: CASSYGKNRELFF. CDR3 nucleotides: TGTGCCAGCAGTTATGGAAAAAACAGGGAGCTGTTTTTT.

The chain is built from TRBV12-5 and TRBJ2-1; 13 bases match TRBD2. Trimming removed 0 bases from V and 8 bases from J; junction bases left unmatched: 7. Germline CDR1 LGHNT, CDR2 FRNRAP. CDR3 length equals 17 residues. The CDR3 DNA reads TGTGCTAGTGGTTTGGTACTGACTAGCGGGAGGAGGTATGAGCAGTTCTTC. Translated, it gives CASGLVLTSGRRYEQFF.

The DNA of the CDR3 is TGTGCCAGCAGGATGGGGGCTAGGGCCAACGTCCTGACTTTC. Its translation: CASRMGARANVLTF. The chain joins TRBV2 to TRBJ2-6; possible D gene TRBD1, 6 bases. Germline CDR1 reads SNHLY; CDR2 reads FYNNEI. Trimming took 6 bases from V and 5 from J, leaving 11 bases between them. The CDR3 length is 14 residues.

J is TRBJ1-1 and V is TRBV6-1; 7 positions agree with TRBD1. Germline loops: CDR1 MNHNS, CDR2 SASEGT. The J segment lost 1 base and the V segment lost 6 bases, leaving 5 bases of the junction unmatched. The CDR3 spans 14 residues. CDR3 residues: CASREQGRNTEAFF. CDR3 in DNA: TGTGCCAGCAGAGAACAGGGGAGGAACACTGAAGCTTTCTTT.